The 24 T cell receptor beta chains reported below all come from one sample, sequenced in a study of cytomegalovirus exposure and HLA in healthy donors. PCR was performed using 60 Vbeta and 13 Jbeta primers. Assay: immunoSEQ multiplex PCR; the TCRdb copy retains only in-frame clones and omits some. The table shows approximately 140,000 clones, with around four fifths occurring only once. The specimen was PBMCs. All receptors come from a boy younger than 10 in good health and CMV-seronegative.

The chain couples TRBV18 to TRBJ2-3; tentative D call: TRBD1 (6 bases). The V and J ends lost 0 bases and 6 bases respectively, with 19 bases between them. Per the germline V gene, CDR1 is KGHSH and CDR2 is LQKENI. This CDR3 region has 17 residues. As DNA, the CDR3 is TGTGCCAGCTCACCACCGGGGGCCCCCGAGTTAAAGGATACGCAGTATTTT. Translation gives CASSPPGAPELKDTQYF.

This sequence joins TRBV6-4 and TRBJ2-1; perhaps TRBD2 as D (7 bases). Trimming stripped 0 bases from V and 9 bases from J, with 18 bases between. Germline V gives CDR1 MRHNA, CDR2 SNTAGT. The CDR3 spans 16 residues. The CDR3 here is CASSDSGGGAPGEQFF. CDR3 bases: TGTGCCAGCAGTGACTCGGGTGGGGGGGCCCCCGGTGAGCAGTTCTTC.

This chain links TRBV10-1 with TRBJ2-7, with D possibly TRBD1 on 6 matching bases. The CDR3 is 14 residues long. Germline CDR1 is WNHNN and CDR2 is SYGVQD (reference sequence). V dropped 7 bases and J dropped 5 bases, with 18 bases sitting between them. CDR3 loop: CASNIQGALHEQYV. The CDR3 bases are TGCGCCAGCAATATACAGGGTGCCCTTCACGAGCAGTACGTC.

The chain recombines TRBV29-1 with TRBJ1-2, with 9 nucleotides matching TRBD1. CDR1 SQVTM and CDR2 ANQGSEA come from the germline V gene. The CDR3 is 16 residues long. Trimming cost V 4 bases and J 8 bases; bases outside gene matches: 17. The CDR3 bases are TGCAGCGTTGCCGCGGACAGGGGACCCACCAGAAGGGGCTACACCTTC. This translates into CSVAADRGPTRRGYTF.

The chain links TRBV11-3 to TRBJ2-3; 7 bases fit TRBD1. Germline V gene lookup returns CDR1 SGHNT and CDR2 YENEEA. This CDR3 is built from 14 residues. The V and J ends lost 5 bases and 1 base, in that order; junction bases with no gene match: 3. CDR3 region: CASSLQGRTDTQYF. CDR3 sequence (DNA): TGTGCCAGCAGCCTACAGGGGCGCACAGATACGCAGTATTTT.

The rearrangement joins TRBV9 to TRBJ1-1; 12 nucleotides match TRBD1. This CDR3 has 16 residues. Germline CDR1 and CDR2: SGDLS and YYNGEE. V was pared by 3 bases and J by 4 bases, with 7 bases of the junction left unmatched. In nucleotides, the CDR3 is TGTGCCAGCAGCGCCCGGGGACAGGGGGCGCCCACTGAAGCTTTCTTT. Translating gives CASSARGQGAPTEAFF.

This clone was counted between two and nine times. Written as DNA, the CDR3 is TGTGCCAGCAGCCAAGATGGGGGACAGGGCCCTCCATTTAATGAAAAACTGTTTTTT. Translation gives CASSQDGGQGPPFNEKLFF. This chain joins TRBV4-2 and TRBJ1-4; 9 bases are shared with TRBD1. Germline CDR1 reads LGHNA; CDR2 reads YNFKEQ. J was trimmed by 4 bases and V by 0 bases; bases with no gene match: 12. The CDR3 is made up of 19 amino acids.

The CDR3 region has the DNA TGTGCCAGCAGTGAACGACACCCGGGGGGACCTAACACCGGGGAGCTGTTTTTT. Its translation is CASSERHPGGPNTGELFF. V gene TRBV2 combines with J gene TRBJ2-2; 7 nucleotides line up with TRBD2. V trimming: 2 bases; J trimming: 2 bases; junction bases outside the gene matches: 11. The CDR3 runs 18 residues. In germline, CDR1 is SNHLY, CDR2 FYNNEI.

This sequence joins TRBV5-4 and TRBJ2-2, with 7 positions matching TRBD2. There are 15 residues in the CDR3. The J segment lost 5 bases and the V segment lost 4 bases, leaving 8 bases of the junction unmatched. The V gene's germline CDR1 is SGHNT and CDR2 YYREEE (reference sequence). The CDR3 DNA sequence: TGTGCCAGCAGCCAAGATGACGGGGGGACCGGGGAGCTGTTTTTT. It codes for CASSQDDGGTGELFF.

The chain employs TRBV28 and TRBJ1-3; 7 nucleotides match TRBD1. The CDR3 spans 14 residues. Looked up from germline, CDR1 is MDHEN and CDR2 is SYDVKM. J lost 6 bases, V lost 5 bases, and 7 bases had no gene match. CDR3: CASSPGTVLNTIYF. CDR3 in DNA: TGTGCCAGCAGTCCTGGGACAGTCCTAAACACCATATATTTT.

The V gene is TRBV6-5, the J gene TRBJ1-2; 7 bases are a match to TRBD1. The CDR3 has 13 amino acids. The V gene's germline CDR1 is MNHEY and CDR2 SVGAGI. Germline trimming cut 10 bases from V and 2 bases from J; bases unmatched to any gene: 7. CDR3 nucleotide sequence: TGTGCCAACACGGGACAGCGGAACTATGGCTACACCTTC. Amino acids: CANTGQRNYGYTF.

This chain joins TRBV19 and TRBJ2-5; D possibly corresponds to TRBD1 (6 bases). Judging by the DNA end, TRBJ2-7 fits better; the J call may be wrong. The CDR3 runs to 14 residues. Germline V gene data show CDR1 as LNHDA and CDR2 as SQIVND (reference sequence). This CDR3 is CASSIEGHTYEQYF. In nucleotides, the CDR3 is TGTGCCAGTAGTATAGAGGGACATACGTACGAGCAGTACTTC.

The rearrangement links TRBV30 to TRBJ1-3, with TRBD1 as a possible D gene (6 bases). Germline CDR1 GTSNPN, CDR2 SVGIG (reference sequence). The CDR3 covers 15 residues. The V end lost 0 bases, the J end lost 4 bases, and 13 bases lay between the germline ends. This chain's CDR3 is CAWSVTGHLGNTIYF. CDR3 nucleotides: TGTGCCTGGAGTGTAACGGGACACTTAGGAAACACCATATATTTT.

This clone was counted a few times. This CDR3 reads CASSGTVGQPQHF. CDR3 bases: TGTGCCAGCAGTGGTACCGTGGGCCAGCCCCAGCATTTT. The chain carries TRBV27 and TRBJ1-5; D is uncertain. Germline values: CDR1 MNHEY, CDR2 SMNVEV (reference sequence). Trimming shortened V by 5 bases and J by 7 bases, and 12 bases separated the two germline ends. The CDR3 extends over 13 amino acids.

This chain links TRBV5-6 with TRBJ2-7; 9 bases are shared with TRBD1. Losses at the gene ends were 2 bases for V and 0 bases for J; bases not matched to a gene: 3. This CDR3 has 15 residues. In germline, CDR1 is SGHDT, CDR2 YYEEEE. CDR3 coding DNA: TGTGCCAGCAGCTTCCTGGACAGGGGCTCCTACGAGCAGTACGTC. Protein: CASSFLDRGSYEQYV.

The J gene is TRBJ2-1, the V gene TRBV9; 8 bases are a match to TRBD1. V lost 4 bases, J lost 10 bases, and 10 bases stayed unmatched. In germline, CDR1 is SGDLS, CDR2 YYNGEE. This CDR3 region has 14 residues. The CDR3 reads CASSPQGAPSEQFF. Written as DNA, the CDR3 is TGTGCCAGCAGCCCCCAGGGGGCCCCCAGCGAGCAGTTCTTC.

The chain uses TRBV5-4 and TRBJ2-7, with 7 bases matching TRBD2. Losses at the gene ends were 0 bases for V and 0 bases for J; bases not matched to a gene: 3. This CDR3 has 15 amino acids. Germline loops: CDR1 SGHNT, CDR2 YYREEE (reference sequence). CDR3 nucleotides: TGTGCCAGCAGCTTGGGGCGGGGGAGCTCCTACGAGCAGTACGTC. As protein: CASSLGRGSSYEQYV.

CDR3 nucleotide sequence: TGTGCCAGCTCCCTGGCAGGGTCGACACCCCTCCACTTT. Translation: CASSLAGSTPLHF. This sequence joins TRBV7-8 and TRBJ1-6; TRBD1 is a possible D gene (5 bases). CDR1 is SGHVS, CDR2 FQNEAQ, per germline. With 8 bases removed from V and 11 bases from J, the gap between germline ends came to 16 bases. This CDR3 is built from 13 residues.

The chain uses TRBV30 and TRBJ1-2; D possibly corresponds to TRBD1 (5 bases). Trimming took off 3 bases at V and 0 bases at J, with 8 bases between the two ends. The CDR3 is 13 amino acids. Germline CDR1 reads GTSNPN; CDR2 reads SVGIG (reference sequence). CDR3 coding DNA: TGTGCCTGGAGAAGGGGCCCTAACTATGGCTACACCTTC. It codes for CAWRRGPNYGYTF.

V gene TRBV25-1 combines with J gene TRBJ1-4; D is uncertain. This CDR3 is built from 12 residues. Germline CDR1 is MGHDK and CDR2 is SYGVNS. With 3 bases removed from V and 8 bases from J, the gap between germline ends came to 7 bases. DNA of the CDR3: TGTGCCAGCAGTGAGCTACAGGAAAAACTGTTTTTT. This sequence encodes CASSELQEKLFF.

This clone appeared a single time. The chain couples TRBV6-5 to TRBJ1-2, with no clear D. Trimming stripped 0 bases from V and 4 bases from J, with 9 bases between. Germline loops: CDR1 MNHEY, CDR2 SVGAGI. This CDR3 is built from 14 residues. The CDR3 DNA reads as TGTGCCAGCAGTTACTCGAGAAGCGTCTATGGCTACACCTTC. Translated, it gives CASSYSRSVYGYTF.

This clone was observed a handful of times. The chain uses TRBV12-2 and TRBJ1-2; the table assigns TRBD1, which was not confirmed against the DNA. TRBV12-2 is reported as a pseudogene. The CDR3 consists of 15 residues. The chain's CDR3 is CASRLVKTGGYGYTF. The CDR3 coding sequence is TGTGCAAGTCGCTTAGTTAAGACAGGGGGCTATGGCTACACCTTC.

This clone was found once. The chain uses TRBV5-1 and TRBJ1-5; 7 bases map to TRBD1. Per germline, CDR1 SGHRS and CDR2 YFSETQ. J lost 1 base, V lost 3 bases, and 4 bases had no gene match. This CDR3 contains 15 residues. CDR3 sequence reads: CASSWAGGSNQPQHF. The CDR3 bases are TGCGCCAGCAGCTGGGCAGGGGGGAGCAATCAGCCCCAGCATTTT.

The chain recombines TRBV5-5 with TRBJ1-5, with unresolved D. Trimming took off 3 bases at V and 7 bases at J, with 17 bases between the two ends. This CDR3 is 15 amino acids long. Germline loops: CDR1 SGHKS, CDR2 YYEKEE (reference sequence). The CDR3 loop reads CASSSGPGTWQPQHF. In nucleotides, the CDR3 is TGTGCCAGCAGCTCCGGCCCGGGAACTTGGCAGCCCCAGCATTTT.